Sequencing of this TCR beta chain was carried out in a study of T-cell reconstitution after alpha-beta-depleted transplantation in children. Concerning this clonotype: The antigen remains unidentified. An end of the junction does not agree with germline; a read error may underlie this.

Construction of the TCRbeta library involved unique molecular identifiers. TCRdb processed the PCR reads anew with MiXCR; each CDR3 protein has one entry. The table includes hundreds of thousands of distinct CDR3 sequences, roughly 16% detected once. Study observations and caveats: Several hundred expanded graft clones reportedly were the source of alpha-beta T cells about two months after transplant.

CDR1 is SGHAT and CDR2 is FQDESV in the germline V gene (reference sequence). The CDR3 runs 12 residues. This chain joins TRBV11-1 and TRBJ2-3, with no clear D. Sequencing was performed on PBMCs, mostly from graft donor cells, taken 360 days after TCRalphabeta/CD19-depleted stem cell transplant. This TCR was recovered from a male patient aged 10 to 17 who had a stem cell transplant for acute lymphoblastic leukemia, so the T cells may come from the graft donor. This chain's CDR3 is CASSPSTDAQYF. DNA of the CDR3: TGTGCCAGCAGTCCCAGCACAGATGCGCAGTATTTT.